Below, 9 T cell receptor beta chains from the same sample are listed, as sequenced in a study of cytomegalovirus exposure and HLA in healthy donors (TCRdb year 2017). Receptor amplification or capture employed the immunoSEQ multiplex PCR assay. In its TCRdb copy, this immuneACCESS table keeps in-frame sequences only and misses some clones. Where compared with another copy, unresolved V genes explain less than half of these, and the others have no known cause. This sample gives some 250,000 clones in total; 80% to 95% of them show up just once. Clones ranked in the top ten supply 3.1% of the sample. The sequencing input was PBMCs. These receptors were collected from a woman younger than 45 in good health and CMV-seronegative.

This clone was seen once. This chain links TRBV5-1 with TRBJ1-1; maybe TRBD1 (6 bases). CDR1 is SGHRS and CDR2 is YFSETQ in the germline V gene. The CDR3 has 13 residues. With 7 bases removed from V and 4 bases from J, the gap between germline ends came to 14 bases. CDR3 DNA: TGCGCCAGCCACAGGGTCGACGGCACTGAAGCTTTCTTT. Protein product: CASHRVDGTEAFF.

The rearrangement uses TRBV4-3 and TRBJ2-4, with 9 bases matching TRBD2. Germline trimming cut 4 bases from V and 5 bases from J; bases unmatched to any gene: 3. The CDR3 is 14 residues long. CDR1 and CDR2 (germline): LGHNA, YSLEER. DNA for the CDR3: TGCGCCAGCAGCCCTCGACTAGCGGAAAACATTCAGTACTTC. This translates into CASSPRLAENIQYF.

The chain joins TRBV6-5 to TRBJ1-4; D possibly corresponds to TRBD1 (5 bases). Germline CDR1 and CDR2: MNHEY and SVGAGI. The CDR3 covers 15 residues. Trimming shortened V by 4 bases and J by 5 bases, and 14 bases separated the two germline ends. The CDR3 DNA follows: TGTGCCAGCAGTTTCCAGGGCGCCGTGAATGAAAAACTGTTTTTT. This gives the protein CASSFQGAVNEKLFF.

CDR3: CSATPHDEQYF. The CDR3 DNA reads as TGCAGTGCTACGCCCCACGACGAGCAGTACTTC. The J gene is TRBJ2-7, the V gene TRBV20-1; D is unresolved. V lost 4 bases to trimming and J lost 5 bases, with 9 bases between them. The germline CDR1 and CDR2 sequences are DFQATT and SNEGSKA (reference sequence). The CDR3 is 11 amino acids.

The chain combines TRBV2 with TRBJ2-1; D is possibly TRBD2 (5 bases). Germline V gives CDR1 SNHLY, CDR2 FYNNEI. V lost 6 bases and J 5 bases, leaving 11 bases between the germline ends. The CDR3 is 13 amino acids. The CDR3 loop is CASRRSGNNEQFF. DNA for the CDR3: TGTGCCAGCAGGAGGTCCGGGAACAATGAGCAGTTCTTC.

V and J are TRBV18 and TRBJ2-3; no firm D call. The germline gives CDR1 KGHSH, CDR2 LQKENI. The CDR3 loop spans 13 amino acids. V lost 8 bases to trimming and J lost 0 bases, with 9 bases between them. Here the CDR3 reads CASTLTSTDTQYF. The CDR3 region has the DNA TGTGCCAGCACGTTGACTAGCACAGATACGCAGTATTTT.

The rearrangement links TRBV15 to TRBJ2-7; 8 bases fit TRBD2. Trimming removed 10 bases from V and 5 bases from J; junction bases left unmatched: 10. Germline assignment: CDR1 LNHNV and CDR2 YYDKDF (reference sequence). The CDR3 spans 13 residues. The CDR3 region is CAISSGRYHEQYF. Here the CDR3 DNA reads TGTGCCATCTCAAGCGGGAGATACCACGAGCAGTACTTC.

This chain uses TRBV7-3 with TRBJ2-1; no reliable D call. V shed 4 bases and J shed 0 bases, with 10 bases lying between them. CDR3 length: 15 residues. Germline-derived CDR1 and CDR2 are SGHTA and FQGTGA. The CDR3 reads CASSSAKSSYNEQFF. The CDR3 DNA reads TGTGCCAGCAGCTCCGCGAAGAGCTCCTACAATGAGCAGTTCTTC.

This clone was observed a few times. This chain links TRBV13 with TRBJ2-7; the D is unclear. V was cut by 4 bases and J by 5 bases, with 6 bases left in between. This CDR3 comprises 11 residues. CDR1 and CDR2 from the germline V gene are PRHDT and FYEKMQ (reference sequence). Here the CDR3 reads CASSSLDEQYF. The CDR3 nucleotides read TGTGCCAGCAGCTCCCTCGACGAGCAGTACTTC.